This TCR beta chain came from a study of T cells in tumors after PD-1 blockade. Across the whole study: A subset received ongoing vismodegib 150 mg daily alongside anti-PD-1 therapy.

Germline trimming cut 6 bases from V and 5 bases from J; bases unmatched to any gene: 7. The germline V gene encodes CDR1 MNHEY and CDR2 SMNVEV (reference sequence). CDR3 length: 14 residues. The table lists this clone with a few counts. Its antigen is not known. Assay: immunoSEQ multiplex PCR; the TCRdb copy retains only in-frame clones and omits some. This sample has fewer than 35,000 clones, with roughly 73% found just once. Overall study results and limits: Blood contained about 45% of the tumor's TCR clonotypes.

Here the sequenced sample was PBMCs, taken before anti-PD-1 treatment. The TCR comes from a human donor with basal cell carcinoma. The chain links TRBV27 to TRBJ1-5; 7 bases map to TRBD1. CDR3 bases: TGTGCCAGCAGCCCACAGGGGACTTATCAGCCCCAGCATTTT. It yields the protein CASSPQGTYQPQHF.